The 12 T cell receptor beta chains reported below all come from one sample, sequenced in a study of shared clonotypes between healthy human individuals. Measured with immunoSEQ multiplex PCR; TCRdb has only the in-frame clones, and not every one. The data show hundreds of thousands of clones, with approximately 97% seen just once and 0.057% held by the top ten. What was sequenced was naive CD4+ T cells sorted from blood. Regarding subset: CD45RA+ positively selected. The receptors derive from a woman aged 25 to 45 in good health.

The CDR3 loop is CASSPLGNRDPNTEAFF. The CDR3 DNA reads as TGTGCCAGCAGCCCATTAGGAAACAGGGACCCGAACACTGAAGCTTTCTTT. The chain combines TRBV7-2 with TRBJ1-1; D is possibly TRBD1 (6 bases). Trimming stripped 5 bases from V and 1 base from J, with 20 bases between. This CDR3 is 17 amino acids long. The germline CDR1 and CDR2 sequences are SGHTA and FQGNSA.

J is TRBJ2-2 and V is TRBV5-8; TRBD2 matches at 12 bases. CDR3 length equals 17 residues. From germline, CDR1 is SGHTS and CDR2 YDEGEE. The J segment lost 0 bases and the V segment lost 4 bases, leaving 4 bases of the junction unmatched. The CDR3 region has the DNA TGTGCCAGCAGCCTGACTAGCGGGAGCCCGAACACCGGGGAGCTGTTTTTT. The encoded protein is CASSLTSGSPNTGELFF.

The CDR3 region has the DNA TGTGCCAGCACCCCCAACAGGGGTCGGGTTGGGAACACTGAAGCTTTCTTT. Its translation is CASTPNRGRVGNTEAFF. The chain links TRBV27 to TRBJ1-1, with 7 bases matching TRBD1. The germline V gene encodes CDR1 MNHEY and CDR2 SMNVEV (reference sequence). J gave up 1 base and V 7 bases, and 15 bases lay outside the gene matches. The CDR3 loop spans 17 amino acids.

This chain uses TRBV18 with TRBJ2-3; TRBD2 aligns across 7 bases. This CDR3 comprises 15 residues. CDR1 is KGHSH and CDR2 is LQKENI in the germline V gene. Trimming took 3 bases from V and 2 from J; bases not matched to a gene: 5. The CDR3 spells CASSPLGGLTDTQYF. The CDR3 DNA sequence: TGTGCCAGCTCACCTCTGGGAGGGCTCACAGATACGCAGTATTTT.

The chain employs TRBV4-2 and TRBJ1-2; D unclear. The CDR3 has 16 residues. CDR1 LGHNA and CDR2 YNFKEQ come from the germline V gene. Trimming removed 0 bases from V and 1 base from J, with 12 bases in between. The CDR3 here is CASSQESAGINYGYTF. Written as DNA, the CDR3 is TGTGCCAGCAGCCAAGAGAGTGCGGGGATTAACTATGGCTACACCTTC.

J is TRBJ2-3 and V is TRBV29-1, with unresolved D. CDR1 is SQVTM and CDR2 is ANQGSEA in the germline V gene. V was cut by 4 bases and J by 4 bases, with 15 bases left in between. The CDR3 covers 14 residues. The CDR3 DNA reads TGCAGCGTTGGGCTGGCGTTAGCTTCAGATACGCAGTATTTT. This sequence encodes CSVGLALASDTQYF.

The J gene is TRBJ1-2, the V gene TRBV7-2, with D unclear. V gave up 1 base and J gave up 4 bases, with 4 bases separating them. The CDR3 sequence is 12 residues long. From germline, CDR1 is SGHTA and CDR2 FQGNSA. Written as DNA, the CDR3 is TGTGCCAGCAGCTTAGGGGTCTATGGCTACACCTTC. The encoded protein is CASSLGVYGYTF.

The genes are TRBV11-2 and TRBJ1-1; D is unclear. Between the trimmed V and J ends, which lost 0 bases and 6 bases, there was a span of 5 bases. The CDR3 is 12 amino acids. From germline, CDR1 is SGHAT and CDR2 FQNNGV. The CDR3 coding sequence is TGTGCCAGCAGCTTAGAGGGAGCTGAAGCTTTCTTT. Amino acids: CASSLEGAEAFF.

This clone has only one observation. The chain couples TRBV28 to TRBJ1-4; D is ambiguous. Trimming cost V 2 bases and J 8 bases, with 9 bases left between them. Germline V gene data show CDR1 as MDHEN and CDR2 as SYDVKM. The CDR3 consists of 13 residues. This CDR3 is CASSLEGLEKLFF. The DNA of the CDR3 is TGTGCCAGCAGTTTAGAGGGTTTGGAAAAACTGTTTTTT.

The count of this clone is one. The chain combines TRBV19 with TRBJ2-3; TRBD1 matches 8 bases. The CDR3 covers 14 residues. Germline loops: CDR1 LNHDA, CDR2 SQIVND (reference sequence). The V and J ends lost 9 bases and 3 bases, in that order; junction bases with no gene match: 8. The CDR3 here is CASRQGSATDTQYF. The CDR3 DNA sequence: TGTGCCAGCAGACAGGGGTCAGCGACAGATACGCAGTATTTT.

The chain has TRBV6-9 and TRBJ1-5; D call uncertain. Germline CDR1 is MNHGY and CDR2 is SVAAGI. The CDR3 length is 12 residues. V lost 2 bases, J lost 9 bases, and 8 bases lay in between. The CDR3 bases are TGTGCCAGCAGTTATGAGGGAGGGCCCCAGCATTTT. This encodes CASSYEGGPQHF.

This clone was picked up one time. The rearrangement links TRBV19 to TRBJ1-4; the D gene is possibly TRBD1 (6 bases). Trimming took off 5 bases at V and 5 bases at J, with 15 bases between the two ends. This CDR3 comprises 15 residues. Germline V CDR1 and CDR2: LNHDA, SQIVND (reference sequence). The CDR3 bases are TGTGCCAGTAGTCCCTACGGACAGAGAAATGAAAAACTGTTTTTT. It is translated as CASSPYGQRNEKLFF.